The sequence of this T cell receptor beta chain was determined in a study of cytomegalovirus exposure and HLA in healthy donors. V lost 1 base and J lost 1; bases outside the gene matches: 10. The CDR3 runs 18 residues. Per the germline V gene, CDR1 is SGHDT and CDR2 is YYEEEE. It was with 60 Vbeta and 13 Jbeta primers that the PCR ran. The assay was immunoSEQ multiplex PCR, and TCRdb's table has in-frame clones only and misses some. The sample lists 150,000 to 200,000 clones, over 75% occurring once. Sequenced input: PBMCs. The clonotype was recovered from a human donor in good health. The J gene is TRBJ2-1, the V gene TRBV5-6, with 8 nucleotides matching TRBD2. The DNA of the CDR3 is TGTGCCAGCAGCTTGAGTAGCGGGGTTTCGGGATCCTACAATGAGCAGTTCTTC. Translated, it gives CASSLSSGVSGSYNEQFF.